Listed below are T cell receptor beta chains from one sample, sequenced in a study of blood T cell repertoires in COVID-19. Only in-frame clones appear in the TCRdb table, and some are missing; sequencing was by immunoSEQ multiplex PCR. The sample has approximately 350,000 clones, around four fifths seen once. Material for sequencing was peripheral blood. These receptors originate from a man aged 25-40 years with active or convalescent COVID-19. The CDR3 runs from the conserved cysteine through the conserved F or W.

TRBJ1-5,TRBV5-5,CASSWAPGGQPQHF
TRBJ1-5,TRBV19,CASSIRDQPQHF
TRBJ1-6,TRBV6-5,CASSMTGAGSPLHF
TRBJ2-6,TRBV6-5,CASTFGEGNVLTF
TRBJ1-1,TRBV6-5,CASSPLGGGNTEAFF
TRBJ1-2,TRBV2,CASPRNRIRGYTF
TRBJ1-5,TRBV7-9,CASSLSLEEQPQHF
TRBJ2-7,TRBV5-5,CASSLDGTGGREQYF
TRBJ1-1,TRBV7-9,CASGTHRGENTEAFF
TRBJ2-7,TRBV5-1,CASSLVGTAYEQYF
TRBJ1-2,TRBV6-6,CASSYSGEGGGYTF
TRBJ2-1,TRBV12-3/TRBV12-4,CASSPSRDEQFF
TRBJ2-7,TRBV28,CASSPALAGNYEQYF
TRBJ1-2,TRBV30,CAWSVQTLNYGYTF
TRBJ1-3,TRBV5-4,CASSLVGDSGNTIYF
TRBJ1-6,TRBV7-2,CASSLGLWDKYDSPLHF
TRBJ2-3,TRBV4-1,CASSQRLAGGDTQYF
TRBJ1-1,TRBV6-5,CASSSLGTEAFF
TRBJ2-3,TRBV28,CASSHVHETQYF
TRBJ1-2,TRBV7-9,CATGGASYGYTF
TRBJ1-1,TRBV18,CASSLDKNTEAFF
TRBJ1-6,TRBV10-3,CAIAGPRSPLHF
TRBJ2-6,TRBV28,CASSVYRGSGANVLTF
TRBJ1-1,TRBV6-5,CASSFRGNTEAFF
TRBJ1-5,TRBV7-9,CASSHDGNQPQHF
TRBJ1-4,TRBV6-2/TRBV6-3,CASSSFEGEKLFF
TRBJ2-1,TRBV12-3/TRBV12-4,CASSFSGGQQFF
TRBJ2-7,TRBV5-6,CASKRGRPGYEQYF
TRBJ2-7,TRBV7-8,CASSIYRTPSSYEQYF
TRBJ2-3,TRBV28,CASSLGSGTDTQYF
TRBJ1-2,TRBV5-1,CASSWGQGEYGYTF
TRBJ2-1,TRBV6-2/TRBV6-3,CASSYSLLAVIFF
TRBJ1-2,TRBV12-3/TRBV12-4,CASSSVANYGYTF
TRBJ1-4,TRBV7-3,CASSLTGGDEKLFF
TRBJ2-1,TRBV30,CAWSVGTGPYEQFF
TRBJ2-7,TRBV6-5,CASSYSGLAGGYEQYF
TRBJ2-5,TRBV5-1,CASSLAGSQETQYF
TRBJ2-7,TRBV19,CASSSRGGDSYEQYF
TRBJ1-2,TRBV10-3,CAISEVSGQGIYGYTF
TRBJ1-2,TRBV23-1,CASSQATAKPYGYTF
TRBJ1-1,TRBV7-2,CASSRGGGGGTEAFF
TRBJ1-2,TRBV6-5,CASRTSRQTFYGYTF
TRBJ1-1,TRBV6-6,CASSYPGGGTEAFF
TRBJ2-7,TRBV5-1,CASSPQPGEEYEQYF
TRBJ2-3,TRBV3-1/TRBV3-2,CASSQSYLAGGLSTDTQYF
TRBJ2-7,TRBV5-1,CASSPPAAGAYEQYF
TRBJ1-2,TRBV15,CATSRSRDSAFYTF
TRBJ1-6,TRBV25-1,CASSEGTNLPYNSPLHF
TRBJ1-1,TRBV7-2,CASSFGLTEAFF